The rows below give T cell receptor beta chains drawn from one sample of a study of blood T cell repertoires in COVID-19. The table came from immunoSEQ multiplex PCR; TCRdb's copy has only in-frame clones and leaves some out. Among some 260,000 clones listed, roughly 91% were seen once. Sequenced sample: PBMCs or T cells enriched from blood (not recorded which). Every receptor here comes from a man aged 35 to 55 who had recovered from COVID-19. CDR3s include the opening cysteine and the closing phenylalanine or tryptophan. D genes are given only for firm matches. Clone size appears in some rows only: once, few, many, or a class for an expanded clone.

CDR3aa: CAWSVETGQTEAFF
CDR3nt: TGTGCCTGGAGCGTAGAGACAGGGCAAACTGAAGCTTTCTTT
abundance: .
j_gene: TRBJ1-1
d_gene: TRBD1
v_gene: TRBV30

CDR3aa: CASSLDGTGGRKQYF
CDR3nt: TGTGCCAGCAGCTTGGATGGGACAGGGGGCCGCAAGCAGTACTTC
abundance: .
j_gene: TRBJ2-7
d_gene: TRBD1
v_gene: TRBV5-6

CDR3aa: CASSSQGGEKLFF
CDR3nt: TGTGCCAGCAGTTCACAGGGGGGGGAAAAACTGTTTTTT
abundance: .
j_gene: TRBJ1-4
d_gene: TRBD1
v_gene: TRBV12-3/TRBV12-4

CDR3aa: CASSQSSSQETQYF
CDR3nt: TGTGCCAGCAGCCAATCCTCTAGTCAAGAGACCCAGTACTTC
abundance: .
j_gene: TRBJ2-5
d_gene: .
v_gene: TRBV3-1/TRBV3-2

CDR3aa: CASSSPGGQETQYF
CDR3nt: TGTGCCAGCAGCTCCCCGGGGGGACAAGAGACCCAGTACTTC
abundance: .
j_gene: TRBJ2-5
d_gene: TRBD2
v_gene: TRBV5-4

CDR3aa: CASRPDRAANSPLHF
CDR3nt: TGTGCCAGCAGACCAGACAGGGCTGCTAATTCACCCCTCCACTTT
abundance: .
j_gene: TRBJ1-6
d_gene: TRBD1
v_gene: TRBV5-4

CDR3aa: CASSFIRQDTEAFF
CDR3nt: TGTGCCAGCAGTTTCATTAGACAGGACACTGAAGCTTTCTTT
abundance: .
j_gene: TRBJ1-1
d_gene: .
v_gene: TRBV28

CDR3aa: CASSLYRGTASSYEQYF
CDR3nt: TGTGCCAGCAGTTTATATAGGGGGACGGCCAGCTCCTACGAGCAGTACTTC
abundance: .
j_gene: TRBJ2-7
d_gene: .
v_gene: TRBV28

CDR3aa: CASSLWQAREKLFF
CDR3nt: TGTGCCAGCAGTTTATGGCAGGCCCGGGAAAAACTGTTTTTT
abundance: .
j_gene: TRBJ1-4
d_gene: .
v_gene: TRBV28

CDR3aa: CASSFTGGYNEQYF
CDR3nt: TGTGCCAGCAGTTTCACAGGGGGCTATAACGAGCAGTACTTC
abundance: .
j_gene: TRBJ2-7
d_gene: TRBD1
v_gene: TRBV28

CDR3aa: CASSWGQTDTDTQYF
CDR3nt: TGTGCCAGCAGCTGGGGACAGACAGACACAGATACGCAGTATTTT
abundance: .
j_gene: TRBJ2-3
d_gene: TRBD1
v_gene: TRBV5-8

CDR3aa: CASSQGGETQYF
CDR3nt: TGTGCCAGCAGCCAGGGAGGAGAGACCCAGTACTTC
abundance: once
j_gene: TRBJ2-5
d_gene: .
v_gene: TRBV7-9

CDR3aa: CACRSDRGFTDTQYF
CDR3nt: TGTGCCTGTAGATCGGACAGGGGTTTCACAGATACGCAGTATTTT
abundance: .
j_gene: TRBJ2-3
d_gene: TRBD1
v_gene: TRBV30

CDR3aa: CASRPSGGANTGELFF
CDR3nt: TGCGCCAGCAGACCTAGCGGGGGGGCGAACACCGGGGAGCTGTTTTTT
abundance: many
j_gene: TRBJ2-2
d_gene: TRBD2
v_gene: TRBV5-1

CDR3aa: CASSPTQVEAFF
CDR3nt: TGTGCCAGCTCCCCTACCCAAGTTGAAGCTTTCTTT
abundance: .
j_gene: TRBJ1-1
d_gene: .
v_gene: TRBV18

CDR3aa: CASRDRHEAFF
CDR3nt: TGTGCCAGCAGGGACAGACATGAAGCTTTCTTT
abundance: .
j_gene: TRBJ1-1
d_gene: .
v_gene: TRBV6-6

CDR3aa: CASSLVSGVGQETQYF
CDR3nt: TGTGCCAGCAGCTTAGTTTCAGGGGTTGGCCAAGAGACCCAGTACTTC
abundance: .
j_gene: TRBJ2-5
d_gene: .
v_gene: TRBV11-1

CDR3aa: CASSLESGIYNEQFF
CDR3nt: TGTGCCAGCAGCTTAGAGAGCGGGATTTACAATGAGCAGTTCTTC
abundance: .
j_gene: TRBJ2-1
d_gene: TRBD2
v_gene: TRBV7-9

CDR3aa: CASSLGYAYSNQPQHF
CDR3nt: TGTGCCAGCAGCTTAGGCTACGCATATAGCAATCAGCCCCAGCATTTT
abundance: .
j_gene: TRBJ1-5
d_gene: .
v_gene: TRBV7-2

CDR3aa: CASSQSIAGGLRTDTQYF
CDR3nt: TGCGCCAGCAGTCAATCAATAGCGGGAGGGTTGCGCACAGATACGCAGTATTTT
abundance: .
j_gene: TRBJ2-3
d_gene: TRBD2
v_gene: TRBV23-1

CDR3aa: CASSQGGWEQYF
CDR3nt: TGTGCCAGCAGCCAAGGGGGATGGGAGCAGTACTTC
abundance: .
j_gene: TRBJ2-7
d_gene: .
v_gene: TRBV7-2

CDR3aa: CASSLDSGPTDTQYF
CDR3nt: TGTGCCAGCAGCTTAGATAGCGGCCCCACAGATACGCAGTATTTT
abundance: .
j_gene: TRBJ2-3
d_gene: .
v_gene: TRBV7-3

CDR3aa: CASSKVTQFRGSYTGELFF
CDR3nt: TGTGCCAGCAGCAAGGTCACGCAATTCAGGGGGAGTTACACCGGGGAGCTGTTTTTT
abundance: once
j_gene: TRBJ2-2
d_gene: TRBD1
v_gene: TRBV3-1/TRBV3-2

CDR3aa: CAISRQGAGSYGYTF
CDR3nt: TGTGCCATCAGTCGACAGGGGGCGGGTAGCTATGGCTACACCTTC
abundance: .
j_gene: TRBJ1-2
d_gene: TRBD1
v_gene: TRBV10-3

CDR3aa: CASSFGPPAGGPRGTQYF
CDR3nt: TGTGCCAGCAGCTTTGGGCCCCCGGCGGGAGGGCCGCGGGGTACGCAGTATTTT
abundance: .
j_gene: TRBJ2-3
d_gene: TRBD2
v_gene: TRBV5-6

CDR3aa: CASSLALRGYTGELFF
CDR3nt: TGTGCCAGCAGCTTAGCATTGCGGGGTTACACCGGGGAGCTGTTTTTT
abundance: .
j_gene: TRBJ2-2
d_gene: .
v_gene: TRBV11-3

CDR3aa: CASSAMPRTGGSKYSYNEQFF
CDR3nt: TGTGCCAGCAGTGCCATGCCCCGGACAGGGGGTTCTAAATACTCCTACAATGAGCAGTTCTTC
abundance: few
j_gene: TRBJ2-1
d_gene: TRBD1
v_gene: TRBV6-2/TRBV6-3

CDR3aa: CASSSDSQSYNEQFF
CDR3nt: TGTGCCAGCAGTTCGGACTCTCAATCCTACAATGAGCAGTTCTTC
abundance: hyperexpanded
j_gene: TRBJ2-1
d_gene: .
v_gene: TRBV28

CDR3aa: CASSLGGGTSWGQFF
CDR3nt: TGTGCCAGCAGCTTAGGGGGAGGGACCTCCTGGGGACAGTTCTTC
abundance: .
j_gene: TRBJ2-1
d_gene: TRBD2
v_gene: TRBV11-1

CDR3aa: CASSYSDRTETQYF
CDR3nt: TGTGCCAGCAGTTATTCGGACAGGACGGAGACCCAGTACTTC
abundance: .
j_gene: TRBJ2-5
d_gene: TRBD1
v_gene: TRBV6-2/TRBV6-3

CDR3aa: CASSGQGGNTIYF
CDR3nt: TGTGCCAGCAGTGGACAGGGAGGAAACACCATATATTTT
abundance: once
j_gene: TRBJ1-3
d_gene: TRBD1
v_gene: TRBV2

CDR3aa: CASSRLAGEETQYF
CDR3nt: TGTGCCAGCAGCAGACTAGCGGGGGAAGAGACCCAGTACTTC
abundance: .
j_gene: TRBJ2-5
d_gene: TRBD2
v_gene: TRBV6-5

CDR3aa: CASSPGTGAYEQYF
CDR3nt: TGTGCCAGCTCACCAGGGACAGGGGCCTACGAGCAGTACTTC
abundance: .
j_gene: TRBJ2-7
d_gene: TRBD1
v_gene: TRBV18

CDR3aa: CASSLEGQGSWGQFF
CDR3nt: TGTGCCAGCAGCTTGGAGGGACAGGGGTCATGGGGGCAGTTCTTC
abundance: .
j_gene: TRBJ2-1
d_gene: TRBD1
v_gene: TRBV5-6

CDR3aa: CASSPRVAGANYGYTF
CDR3nt: TGTGCCAGCAGCCCCCGGGTGGCAGGGGCCAACTATGGCTACACCTTC
abundance: .
j_gene: TRBJ1-2
d_gene: .
v_gene: TRBV7-2

CDR3aa: CASSPPGQGFYEQYF
CDR3nt: TGTGCCAGCTCACCACCGGGACAGGGATTCTACGAGCAGTACTTC
abundance: few
j_gene: TRBJ2-7
d_gene: TRBD1
v_gene: TRBV18

CDR3aa: CASSGSGTGLGELFF
CDR3nt: TGTGCCAGCAGCGGTTCCGGGACAGGCCTCGGGGAGCTGTTTTTT
abundance: .
j_gene: TRBJ2-2
d_gene: TRBD1
v_gene: TRBV5-4